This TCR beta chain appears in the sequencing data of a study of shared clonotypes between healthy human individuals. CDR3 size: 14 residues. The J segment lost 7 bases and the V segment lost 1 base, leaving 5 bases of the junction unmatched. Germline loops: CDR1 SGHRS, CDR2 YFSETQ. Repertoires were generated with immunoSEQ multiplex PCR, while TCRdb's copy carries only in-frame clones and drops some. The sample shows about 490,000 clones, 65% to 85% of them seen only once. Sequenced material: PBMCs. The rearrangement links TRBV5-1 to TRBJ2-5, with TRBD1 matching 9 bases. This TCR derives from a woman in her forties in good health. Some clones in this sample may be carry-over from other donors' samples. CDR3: CASSLNGQGTTQYF. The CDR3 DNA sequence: TGCGCCAGCAGCTTGAACGGACAGGGGACGACCCAGTACTTC.